The entry that follows covers one TCR beta chain sequence. Germline CDR1 is DFQATT and CDR2 is SNEGSKA (reference sequence). This CDR3 has 13 amino acids. V gave up 4 bases and J gave up 5 bases, with 14 bases separating them. TCRdb recomputed calls from the RT-PCR reads with MiXCR, one row per CDR3 protein. This table holds 900,000 to 1,000,000 distinct CDR3 sequences, approximately 18% found once. This specimen comes from a study of patients and donors after allogeneic stem cell transplantation. The sequence was collected from a human donor who was either an allogeneic HSCT recipient or a stem cell or donor lymphocyte infusion donor (not recorded which). It is not recorded whose cells these are; they may come from a transplant donor. The specimen was blood, either unsorted or a sorted T cell fraction (not recorded which). V and J are TRBV20-1 and TRBJ2-5; D is uncertain. The CDR3 nucleotides read TGCAGTGCTACCCTGTGGAAGGGCGAGACCCAGTACTTC. Translating it yields CSATLWKGETQYF.